The subject of this entry is one T cell receptor beta chain. Its matching antigen is unknown. Sorting was done in triplicate for each CD8+ T cell subset (approximately 300,000 cells each). Naive CD8+ T cells showed CD45RO-CCR7+CD27+CD95-. UMI labels and 5' RACE were used to prepare the TRB cDNA libraries. Following a re-call of the 5' RACE reads, TCRdb has one entry per CDR3 protein and lacks DNA. This repertoire includes 35,000 to 45,000 distinct CDR3 sequences. The source of the sample is a study of CXCR3-negative and CXCR3-positive naive CD8 T cells. Study-level results: High diversity, comparable across both naive subsets, contrasted with much lower diversity in memory CD8+ cells. Naive cells, whether CXCR3-negative or CXCR3-positive, had similar TRBV-TRBJ usage, while memory cells differed.

Germline V lookup: CDR1 SGHVS, CDR2 FNYEAQ. This CDR3 is 16 amino acids long. This clonotype was sampled from a human donor in good health. Some clones in this sample may be carry-over from other donors' samples. The specimen was naive CXCR3- CD8+ T cells from blood. The subset: CD45RO-CCR7+CD27+CD95- naive CD8+ T cells lacking CXCR3 (TNR3-). The chain joins TRBV7-6 to TRBJ2-5; TCRdb names TRBD2, which stays unverified in the absence of DNA. The CDR3 here is CASSSWTSSPQETQYF.